This T cell receptor beta chain comes out of a study of blood T cell repertoires in COVID-19. The germline V gene has CDR1 LNHDA and CDR2 SQIVND (reference sequence). The CDR3 consists of 14 residues. Germline trimming cut 3 bases from V and 5 bases from J; bases unmatched to any gene: 3. This table comes from immunoSEQ multiplex PCR, and its TCRdb copy is limited to in-frame clones, with some not included. The repertoire has 300,000 to 350,000 clones, about 90% of them found once; the top ten carry roughly 1%. A note on this clone: Other DNA sequences in this sample translate to the same CDR3.

The rearrangement joins TRBV19 to TRBJ2-2, with TRBD2 matching 7 bases. The sequenced sample was PBMCs or T cells enriched from blood (not recorded which). This TCR derives from a woman in her 30s who had recovered from COVID-19. CDR3 in amino acids: CASSIERGTGELFF. DNA for the CDR3: TGTGCCAGTAGTATTGAGCGGGGAACCGGGGAGCTGTTTTTT.